Below are 2 T cell receptor beta chains sequenced from a single sample in a study of cytotoxic CD8 clonotypes in ibrutinib-treated CLL. The protocol was immunoSEQ multiplex PCR, while the TCRdb copy is restricted to in-frame clones and leaves out a portion. The sample has about 35,000 clones, around 75% seen once. This sample comprised PBMCs, obtained at disease progression, from a patient treated with ibrutinib. The receptors were sampled from a human donor with chronic lymphocytic leukemia.

The rearrangement uses TRBV7-2 and TRBJ2-7, with D maybe TRBD2 (7 bases). Per germline, CDR1 SGHTA and CDR2 FQGNSA. The germline V and J ends were trimmed by 4 bases and 0 bases, with 16 bases remaining between them. The CDR3 sequence is 16 residues long. The CDR3, as DNA: TGTGCCAGCAGCTCTTCGGGGGGCGGGGGCTCCTACGAGCAGTACTTC. This codes for CASSSSGGGGSYEQYF.

The chain is built from TRBV6-1 and TRBJ1-5; 7 bases are a match to TRBD1. The CDR3 runs 16 residues. Germline CDR1 reads MNHNS; CDR2 reads SASEGT. Trimming at V came to 1 base and at J to 0 bases, leaving 3 bases not matched to a gene. This CDR3 is CASSEGTGYSNQPQHF. CDR3 DNA sequence: TGTGCCAGCAGTGAAGGGACAGGATATAGCAATCAGCCCCAGCATTTT.